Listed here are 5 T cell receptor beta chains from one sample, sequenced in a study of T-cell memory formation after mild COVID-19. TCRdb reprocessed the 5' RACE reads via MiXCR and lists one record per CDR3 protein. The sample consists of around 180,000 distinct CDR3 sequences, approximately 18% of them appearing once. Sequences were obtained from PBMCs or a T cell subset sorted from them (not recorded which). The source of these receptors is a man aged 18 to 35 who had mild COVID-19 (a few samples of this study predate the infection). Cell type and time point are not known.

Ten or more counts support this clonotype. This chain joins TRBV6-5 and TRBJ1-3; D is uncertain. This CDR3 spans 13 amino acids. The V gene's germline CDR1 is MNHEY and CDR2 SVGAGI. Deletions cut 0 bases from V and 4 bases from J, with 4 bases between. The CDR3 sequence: CASSYSRGNTIYF. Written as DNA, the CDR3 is TGTGCCAGCAGTTACTCCAGGGGAAACACCATATATTTT.

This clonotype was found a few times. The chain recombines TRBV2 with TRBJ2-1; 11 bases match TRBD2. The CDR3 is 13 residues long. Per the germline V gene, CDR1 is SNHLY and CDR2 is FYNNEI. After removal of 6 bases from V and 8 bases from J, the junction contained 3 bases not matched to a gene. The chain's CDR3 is CASRGSGGDEQFF. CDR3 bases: TGTGCCAGCAGAGGTAGCGGGGGGGATGAGCAGTTCTTC.

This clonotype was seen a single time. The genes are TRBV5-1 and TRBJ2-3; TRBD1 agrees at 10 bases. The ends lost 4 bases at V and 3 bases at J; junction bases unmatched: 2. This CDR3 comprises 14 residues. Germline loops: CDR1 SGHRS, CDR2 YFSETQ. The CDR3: CASSKGQGTDTQYF. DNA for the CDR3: TGCGCCAGCAGCAAGGGACAGGGGACAGATACGCAGTATTTT.

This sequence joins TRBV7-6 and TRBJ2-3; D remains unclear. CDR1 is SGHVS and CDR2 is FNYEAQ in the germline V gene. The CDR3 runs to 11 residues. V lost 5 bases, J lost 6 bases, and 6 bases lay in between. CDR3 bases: TGTGCCAGCAGCACCGGGGATACGCAGTATTTT. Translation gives CASSTGDTQYF.

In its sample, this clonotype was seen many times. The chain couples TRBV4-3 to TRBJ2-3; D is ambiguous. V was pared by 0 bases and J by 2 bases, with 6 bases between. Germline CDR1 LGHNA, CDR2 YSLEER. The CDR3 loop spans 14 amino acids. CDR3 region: CASSQEPFTDTQYF. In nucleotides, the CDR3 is TGCGCCAGCAGCCAAGAACCGTTCACAGATACGCAGTATTTT.